These T cell receptor beta chains were read from a single sample in a study of early T cells in non-severe SARS-CoV-2 infection. TCRdb analysed the 5' RACE reads with MiXCR anew, one entry per CDR3 protein. The sample includes 60,000 or so distinct CDR3 sequences, 9.3% of them seen just once. Source material: whole blood. These receptors originate from an adult who was a healthcare worker with PCR-confirmed SARS-CoV-2 infection or an uninfected control (not recorded which). Both conserved end residues are part of each CDR3. A D gene is named only where the DNA matches it firmly.

D | J | V | CDR3
TRBD2 | TRBJ2-1 | TRBV19 | CASSRIAGNYNEQFF
- | TRBJ2-5 | TRBV12-3/TRBV12-4 | CASSLGTPLETQYF
TRBD1 | TRBJ1-2 | TRBV6-5 | CASSYSSGGYGYTF
- | TRBJ1-4 | TRBV14 | CASSQRGPFQTAGEKLFF
- | TRBJ2-1 | TRBV7-8 | CASSLFSGGVRYNEQFF
- | TRBJ1-3 | TRBV3-1 | CASSQGRGPSGNTIYF
- | TRBJ1-1 | TRBV5-4 | CASSLGPQGNTEAFF
- | TRBJ2-2 | TRBV30 | CAWSVLDTGELFF
- | TRBJ1-2 | TRBV5-3 | CARRGERDYHGYTF
- | TRBJ1-6 | TRBV2 | CASSLQGTGSPLHF
- | TRBJ2-5 | TRBV11-2 | CASSLGLQETQYF
TRBD2 | TRBJ2-3 | TRBV18 | CASSPRRGDTDTQYF
TRBD2 | TRBJ2-6 | TRBV20-1 | CSARVGGNSGANVLTF
- | TRBJ2-4 | TRBV3-1 | CASSQGGAKNIQYF
TRBD1 | TRBJ1-2 | TRBV4-2 | CASSQPSQGDRSYTF
TRBD2 | TRBJ2-3 | TRBV7-8 | CASSPSSGDYTDTQYF
TRBD1 | TRBJ1-6 | TRBV30 | CAWTLGTVHSPLHF
- | TRBJ2-2 | TRBV6-1 | CASGGRQLDTGELFF
TRBD1 | TRBJ2-3 | TRBV13 | CASSLAGGDTQYF
- | TRBJ2-2 | TRBV10-3 | CAISEARDAGELFF
TRBD2 | TRBJ2-5 | TRBV6-5 | CASSSPGLEETQYF
TRBD1 | TRBJ2-7 | TRBV7-9 | CASSFSGTGGHEQYF
- | TRBJ1-1 | TRBV5-8 | CASSLSVAREAFF
- | TRBJ2-7 | TRBV4-1 | CASSQDRGLAQYF